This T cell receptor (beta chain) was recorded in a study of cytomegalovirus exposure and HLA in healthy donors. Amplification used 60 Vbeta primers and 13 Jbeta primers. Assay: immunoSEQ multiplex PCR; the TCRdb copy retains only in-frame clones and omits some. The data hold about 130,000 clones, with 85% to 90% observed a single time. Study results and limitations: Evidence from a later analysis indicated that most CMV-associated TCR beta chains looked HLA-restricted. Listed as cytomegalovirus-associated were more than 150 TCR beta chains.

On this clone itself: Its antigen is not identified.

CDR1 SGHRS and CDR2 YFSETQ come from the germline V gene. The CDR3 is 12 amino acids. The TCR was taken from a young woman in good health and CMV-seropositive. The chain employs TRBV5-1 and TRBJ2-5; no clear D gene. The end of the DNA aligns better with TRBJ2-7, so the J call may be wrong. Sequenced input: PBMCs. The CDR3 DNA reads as TGCGCCAGCAGCGATCCGGGTAGCGAGCAGTACTTC. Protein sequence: CASSDPGSEQYF.